Listed here are 31 T cell receptor beta chains from one sample, sequenced in a study of shared clonotypes between healthy human individuals. Clones were read by immunoSEQ multiplex PCR, and TCRdb kept only the in-frame ones, dropping some. The sample contains over 2 million clones, less than 95% of which appear only once. Sequencing input: naive CD4+ T cells from PBMCs. Stated subset: CD45RA+ positively selected. These receptor sequences come from a man aged 18 to 30 in good health. Some clones in this sample may be carry-over from other donors' samples.

The chain is built from TRBV5-1 and TRBJ2-1, with D maybe TRBD1 (5 bases). The germline V gene encodes CDR1 SGHRS and CDR2 YFSETQ. V gave up 4 bases and J gave up 7 bases, with 9 bases separating them. The CDR3 is 12 residues long. The CDR3 DNA sequence: TGCGCCAGCAGCAAGACAGAGAATGAGCAGTTCTTC. Translation gives CASSKTENEQFF.

The J gene is TRBJ2-2, the V gene TRBV7-9; tentatively, D is TRBD1 (5 bases). CDR3 length: 15 amino acids. Between the trimmed V and J ends, which lost 1 base and 6 bases, there was a span of 12 bases. Germline CDR1 and CDR2: SEHNR and FQNEAQ (reference sequence). CDR3 amino acids: CASSLGAVTAGELFF. The CDR3 coding sequence is TGTGCCAGCAGCTTAGGGGCAGTGACAGCCGGGGAGCTGTTTTTT.

The gene calls are TRBV6-1 and TRBJ1-1; maybe TRBD1 (5 bases). This CDR3 contains 15 residues. CDR1 and CDR2 from the germline V gene are MNHNS and SASEGT. Trimming took off 6 bases at V and 1 base at J, with 15 bases between the two ends. Here the CDR3 reads CASRRTVGQNTEAFF. The CDR3, as DNA: TGTGCCAGCAGAAGGACGGTGGGGCAGAACACTGAAGCTTTCTTT.

Remarks on this clone: The same CDR3 can be traced to other DNA sequences in this sample. J is TRBJ2-1 and V is TRBV9; D is uncertain. Germline V lookup: CDR1 SGDLS, CDR2 YYNGEE. The V end lost 0 bases, the J end lost 1 base, and 8 bases lay between the germline ends. There are 15 residues in the CDR3. The CDR3 loop reads CASSVGASSYNEQFF. The CDR3 nucleotides are TGTGCCAGCAGCGTAGGGGCTTCATCCTACAATGAGCAGTTCTTC.

The chain's CDR3 is CASSPDMGTGELFF. The CDR3 DNA follows: TGTGCCAGCTCACCGGACATGGGCACCGGGGAGCTGTTTTTT. The chain combines TRBV18 with TRBJ2-2; D is perhaps TRBD1 (5 bases). The germline CDR1 and CDR2 sequences are KGHSH and LQKENI. The CDR3 is made up of 14 amino acids. The V gene lost 3 bases and the J gene lost 4 bases, with 9 bases spanning the gap.

The CDR3 sequence is CASSPSYGGTETQYF. The CDR3 DNA sequence: TGTGCCAGCAGCCCGTCCTATGGTGGAACTGAGACCCAGTACTTC. The chain couples TRBV7-2 to TRBJ2-5, with no clear D. The CDR3 is made up of 15 amino acids. Germline CDR1 reads SGHTA; CDR2 reads FQGNSA. Trimming left V 5 bases short and J 5 bases short, with 18 bases between.

The rearrangement joins TRBV4-3 to TRBJ2-6; D is uncertain. The germline V gene has CDR1 LGHNA and CDR2 YSLEER. The CDR3 contains 16 residues. Trimming removed 0 bases at V and 0 bases at J, with 6 bases between. The DNA of the CDR3 is TGCGCCAGCAGCCAAGAACAGCTCTCTGGGGCCAACGTCCTGACTTTC. As protein: CASSQEQLSGANVLTF.

This chain uses TRBV7-9 with TRBJ2-7; the D call may be TRBD1 or TRBD2 (6 bases each). Trimming cost V 1 base and J 3 bases, with 16 bases left between them. CDR1 SEHNR and CDR2 FQNEAQ come from the germline V gene (reference sequence). CDR3 length equals 16 residues. CDR3 bases: TGTGCCAGCAGCTTAGTTCGAGGCGGGACATACTACGAGCAGTACTTC. Its translation: CASSLVRGGTYYEQYF.

The CDR3 DNA reads as TGCGCCAGCAGCACTACGAGCTCCTACGAGCAGTACTTC. It encodes CASSTTSSYEQYF. The chain couples TRBV5-1 to TRBJ2-7; D is unresolved. V lost 4 bases to trimming and J lost 0 bases, with 8 bases between them. The CDR3 is 13 residues long. Germline V gene data show CDR1 as SGHRS and CDR2 as YFSETQ.

This clone was recorded once. V is TRBV5-6 and J is TRBJ2-7; D unresolved. The CDR3 has 17 residues. The germline CDR1 and CDR2 sequences are SGHDT and YYEEEE. The germline V and J ends were trimmed by 3 bases and 5 bases, with 24 bases remaining between them. The CDR3 nucleotides read TGTGCCAGCAGCTCGATACGGTTCTCCCGTGTGTCCAACGAGCAGTACTTC. It translates to CASSSIRFSRVSNEQYF.

This rearrangement joins TRBV19 to TRBJ1-2; no firm D call. The V end was cut by 4 bases, the J end by 0 bases, with 9 bases between. This CDR3 is 14 amino acids long. In germline, CDR1 is LNHDA, CDR2 SQIVND (reference sequence). The CDR3 protein is CASSKGGANYGYTF. CDR3 nucleotides: TGTGCCAGTAGTAAGGGCGGAGCTAACTATGGCTACACCTTC.

J is TRBJ2-1 and V is TRBV5-1; 13 positions agree with TRBD2. This CDR3 comprises 16 residues. The J segment lost 10 bases and the V segment lost 4 bases, leaving 11 bases of the junction unmatched. CDR1 and CDR2 (germline): SGHRS, YFSETQ. CDR3 DNA: TGCGCCAGCAGCCCAGGACTAGCGGGAGTGGTAAGCGAGCAGTTCTTC. This sequence encodes CASSPGLAGVVSEQFF.

This chain connects TRBV28 to TRBJ2-5; 8 positions match TRBD1. Germline V gene sequence: CDR1 MDHEN, CDR2 SYDVKM. The V and J ends lost 11 bases and 4 bases, in that order; junction bases with no gene match: 6. The CDR3 has 12 amino acids. CDR3 bases: TGTGCCGGGGGCAGGGGGCCAGAGACCCAGTACTTC. Translation: CAGGRGPETQYF.

The V gene is TRBV18, the J gene TRBJ1-1; D unresolved. Germline-derived CDR1 and CDR2 are KGHSH and LQKENI. With 5 bases removed from V and 5 bases from J, the gap between germline ends came to 15 bases. The CDR3 sequence is 14 residues long. The CDR3 protein is CASSSRSADTEAFF. The CDR3 DNA follows: TGTGCCAGCTCATCGCGGTCGGCGGATACTGAAGCTTTCTTT.

The rearrangement joins TRBV12-5 to TRBJ1-3; D gene uncertain. The CDR3 has 12 amino acids. Germline V CDR1 and CDR2: LGHNT, FRNRAP. Trimming left V 6 bases short and J 4 bases short, with 7 bases between. CDR3 protein: CASGGAGNTIYF. CDR3 in DNA: TGTGCTAGTGGGGGTGCCGGAAACACCATATATTTT.

V usage is TRBV6-5 and J usage is TRBJ2-7, with 7 bases lining up with TRBD1. The CDR3 has 15 residues. The ends lost 0 bases at V and 4 bases at J; junction bases unmatched: 6. Germline CDR1 is MNHEY and CDR2 is SVGAGI. CDR3 loop: CASSYSRQGLYEQYF. Written as DNA, the CDR3 is TGTGCCAGCAGTTACTCCAGACAGGGTCTTTACGAGCAGTACTTC.

The chain is built from TRBV4-3 and TRBJ2-1; 12 bases agree with TRBD2. In germline, CDR1 is LGHNA, CDR2 YSLEER. The trim removed 1 base at V and 9 bases at J, leaving 13 bases unmatched. The CDR3 spans 18 residues. The CDR3 bases are TGCGCCAGCAGCCAAGTCTTTCGGCTAGCGGGAGGGGTCGGTGAGCAGTTCTTC. It yields the protein CASSQVFRLAGGVGEQFF.

In this sample, this clone turned up once. The CDR3 bases are TGTGCCAGCAGCTTAAGGGGGCAGAACTATGGCTACACCTTC. It encodes CASSLRGQNYGYTF. The chain combines TRBV13 with TRBJ1-2; 7 nucleotides agree with TRBD1. Looked up from germline, CDR1 is PRHDT and CDR2 is FYEKMQ (reference sequence). The V gene end was trimmed by 2 bases and the J gene end by 2 bases; junction bases not matched to a gene: 2. This CDR3 has 14 residues.

This chain links TRBV5-1 with TRBJ2-2, with 8 bases identical to TRBD1. This CDR3 is 16 amino acids long. Germline V gives CDR1 SGHRS, CDR2 YFSETQ. The trim removed 0 bases at V and 6 bases at J, leaving 7 bases unmatched. The CDR3 nucleotides read TGCGCCAGCAGCTTGGCCTGGACAGGGTTATCCGGGGAGCTGTTTTTT. Its translation: CASSLAWTGLSGELFF.

The chain uses TRBV18 and TRBJ2-1; no clear D. CDR3 length: 12 amino acids. The V gene's germline CDR1 is KGHSH and CDR2 LQKENI. Trimming took off 2 bases at V and 6 bases at J, with 5 bases between the two ends. The CDR3 here is CASSPISNEQFF. The CDR3 region has the DNA TGTGCCAGCTCACCAATCAGCAATGAGCAGTTCTTC.

The chain combines TRBV4-1 with TRBJ2-2; D is undetermined. The CDR3 is 19 amino acids. V dropped 2 bases and J dropped 4 bases, with 23 bases sitting between them. Germline V gives CDR1 MGHRA, CDR2 YSYEKL. CDR3 residues: CASSQLGLGVGSSTGELFF. The CDR3 DNA follows: TGCGCCAGCAGCCAACTCGGTCTGGGTGTGGGCTCGAGCACCGGGGAGCTGTTTTTT.

The chain links TRBV25-1 to TRBJ2-3; D perhaps matches TRBD2 (5 bases). V was shortened by 6 bases and J by 4 bases, with 17 bases between the two germline ends. The CDR3 is made up of 15 amino acids. Germline CDR1 and CDR2: MGHDK and SYGVNS. The CDR3: CASRASGLFSDTQYF. The CDR3 DNA sequence: TGTGCCAGCAGAGCGAGCGGCCTATTCTCAGATACGCAGTATTTT.

The V call is TRBV7-3, the J call TRBJ2-3; 8 nucleotides line up with TRBD1. This CDR3 contains 16 residues. CDR1 and CDR2 from the germline V gene are SGHTA and FQGTGA. The V gene end was trimmed by 4 bases and the J gene end by 0 bases; junction bases not matched to a gene: 6. The CDR3 region has the DNA TGTGCCAGCAGCTCGCAGGGGGCTACTAGCACAGATACGCAGTATTTT. As protein: CASSSQGATSTDTQYF.

V and J are TRBV7-9 and TRBJ2-3; 8 bases fit TRBD1. The CDR3 covers 16 residues. Germline V gene data show CDR1 as SEHNR and CDR2 as FQNEAQ (reference sequence). The V gene end was trimmed by 6 bases and the J gene end by 3 bases; junction bases not matched to a gene: 11. The CDR3 is CASRSPRDRSTDTQYF. CDR3 DNA sequence: TGTGCCAGCAGATCCCCGAGGGACAGGAGTACAGATACGCAGTATTTT.

The chain uses TRBV5-1 and TRBJ2-7; D remains unclear. Trimming removed 0 bases from V and 2 bases from J, with 12 bases in between. CDR3 length equals 15 residues. Per the germline V gene, CDR1 is SGHRS and CDR2 is YFSETQ. The CDR3 DNA is TGCGCCAGCAGCTTGGATGCGGTTACTCCCTACGAGCAGTACTTC. Amino acids: CASSLDAVTPYEQYF. Supplemented by reference TRBV5-1 and TRBJ2-7, the full variable domain reads KAGVTQTPRYLIKTRGQQVTLSCSPISGHRSVSWYQQTPGQGLQFLFEYFSETQRNKGNFPGRFSGRQFSNSRSEMNVSTLELGDSALYLCASSLDAVTPYEQYFGPGTRLTVT.

In its sample, this clone was seen a few times. The gene calls are TRBV2 and TRBJ1-2, with D hard to call. Germline CDR1 reads SNHLY; CDR2 reads FYNNEI. The CDR3 is made up of 13 amino acids. Deletions cut 6 bases from V and 3 bases from J, with 11 bases between. Here the CDR3 DNA reads TGTGCCAGCAGCGTCGCTCAGGACTATGGCTACACCTTC. It codes for CASSVAQDYGYTF.

A note on this clone: Other DNA sequences in the same sample also yield this CDR3. V and J are TRBV28 and TRBJ2-6, with D perhaps matching TRBD2 (6 bases). V lost 2 bases, J lost 2 bases, and 7 bases lay in between. Germline lookup yields CDR1 MDHEN and CDR2 SYDVKM. This CDR3 contains 15 residues. The CDR3 here is CASSLGGAGANVLTF. For the CDR3, the DNA is TGTGCCAGCAGTTTAGGAGGGGCTGGGGCCAACGTCCTGACTTTC. The full variable domain, its missing parts supplied by reference TRBV28 and TRBJ2-6, is DVKVTQSSRYLVKRTGEKVFLECVQDMDHENMFWYRQDPGLGLRLIYFSYDVKMKEKGDIPEGYSVSREKKERFSLILESASTNQTSMYLCASSLGGAGANVLTFGAGSRLTVL.

This clone has just one count. This chain uses TRBV6-6 with TRBJ1-5; perhaps TRBD1 as D (5 bases). The CDR3 length is 14 residues. CDR1 is MNHNY, CDR2 SVGAGI, per germline (reference sequence). Trimming took 2 bases from V and 4 from J, leaving 9 bases between them. The CDR3 sequence: CASSYGDGNQPQHF. CDR3 DNA: TGTGCCAGCAGTTACGGGGACGGGAATCAGCCCCAGCATTTT.

J is TRBJ1-4 and V is TRBV29-1; no firm D call. The CDR3 is made up of 16 amino acids. V was pared by 0 bases and J by 8 bases, with 19 bases between. Germline-derived CDR1 and CDR2 are SQVTM and ANQGSEA. Here the CDR3 reads CSVEDRVRERGEKLFF. In nucleotides, the CDR3 is TGCAGCGTTGAAGATCGGGTGCGGGAGAGAGGGGAAAAACTGTTTTTT.

DNA of the CDR3: TGCAGCGCCACTTCCGCAACTAATGAAAAACTGTTTTTT. Its translation: CSATSATNEKLFF. The gene calls are TRBV29-1 and TRBJ1-4; D unclear. Germline values: CDR1 SQVTM, CDR2 ANQGSEA. The CDR3 is 13 residues long. V shed 7 bases and J shed 0 bases, with 9 bases lying between them. The full variable domain, its missing parts supplied by reference TRBV29-1 and TRBJ1-4, is SAVISQKPSRDICQRGTSLTIQCQVDSQVTMMFWYRQQPGQSLTLIATANQGSEATYESGFVIDKFPISRPNLTFSTLTVSNMSPEDSSIYLCSATSATNEKLFFGSGTQLSVL.

This rearrangement joins TRBV27 to TRBJ2-1, with D possibly being TRBD2 (5 bases). V was pared by 3 bases and J by 0 bases, with 9 bases between. In germline, CDR1 is MNHEY, CDR2 SMNVEV (reference sequence). The CDR3 has 15 amino acids. Here the CDR3 DNA reads TGTGCCAGCAGTTTCAACCGGGGCTCCTACAATGAGCAGTTCTTC. This translates into CASSFNRGSYNEQFF.